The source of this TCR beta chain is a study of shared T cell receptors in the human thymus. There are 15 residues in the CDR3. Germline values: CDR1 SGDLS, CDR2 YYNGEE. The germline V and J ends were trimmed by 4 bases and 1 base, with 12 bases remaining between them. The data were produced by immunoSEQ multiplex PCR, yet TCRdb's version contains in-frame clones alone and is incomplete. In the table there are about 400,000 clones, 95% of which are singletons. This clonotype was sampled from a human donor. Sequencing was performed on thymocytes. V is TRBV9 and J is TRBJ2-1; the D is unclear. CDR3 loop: CASSIAMGSYNEQFF. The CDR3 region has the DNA TGTGCCAGCAGCATCGCCATGGGGTCCTACAATGAGCAGTTCTTC.